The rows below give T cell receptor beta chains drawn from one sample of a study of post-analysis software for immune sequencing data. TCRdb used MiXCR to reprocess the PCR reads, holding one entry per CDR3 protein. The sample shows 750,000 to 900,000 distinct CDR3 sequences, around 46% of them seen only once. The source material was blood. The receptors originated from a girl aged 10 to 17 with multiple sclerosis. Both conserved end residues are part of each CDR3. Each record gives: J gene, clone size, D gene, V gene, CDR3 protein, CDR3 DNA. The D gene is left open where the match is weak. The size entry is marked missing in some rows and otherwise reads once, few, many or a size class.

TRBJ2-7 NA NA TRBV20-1 CSASQGRPYEQYF TGCAGCGCTAGTCAGGGGCGGCCCTACGAGCAGTACTTC
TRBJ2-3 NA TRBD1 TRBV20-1 CSAAGGYSVADTQYF TGCAGTGCGGCAGGGGGCTACTCAGTGGCAGATACGCAGTATTTT
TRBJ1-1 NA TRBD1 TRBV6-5 CASTLGTGNTEAFF TGTGCCAGCACCCTAGGGACAGGTAACACTGAAGCTTTCTTT
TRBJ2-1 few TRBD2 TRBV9 CASSTGLAGVGSSYNEQFF TGTGCCAGCAGCACCGGACTAGCGGGAGTAGGGAGCTCCTACAATGAGCAGTTCTTC
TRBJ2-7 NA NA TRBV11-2 CASSLFSYNEQYF TGTGCCAGCAGCCTCTTCTCCTACAATGAGCAGTACTTC
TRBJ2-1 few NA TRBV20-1 CSAAPAGQYNEQFF TGCAGTGCTGCCCCTGCGGGCCAATACAATGAGCAGTTCTTC
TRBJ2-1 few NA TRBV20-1 CSLPLVSSYNEQFF TGCAGTTTACCCCTAGTAAGCTCCTACAATGAGCAGTTCTTC
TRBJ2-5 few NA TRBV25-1 CASSRLDGETQYF TGTGCCAGCAGTAGGCTCGACGGGGAGACCCAGTACTTC
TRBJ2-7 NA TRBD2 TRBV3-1 CASSQGLAAREQYF TGTGCCAGCAGCCAAGGACTAGCGGCCCGGGAGCAGTACTTC
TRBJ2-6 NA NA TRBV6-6 CASSGVASGANVLTF TGTGCCAGCAGCGGGGTGGCCTCTGGGGCCAACGTCCTGACTTTC
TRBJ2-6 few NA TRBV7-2 CASSADGSSGANVLTF TGTGCCAGCAGCGCCGACGGCAGCTCTGGGGCCAACGTCCTGACTTTC
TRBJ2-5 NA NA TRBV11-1 CASSKDRKEQYF TGTGCCAGCAGCAAAGACAGGAAAGAGCAGTACTTC
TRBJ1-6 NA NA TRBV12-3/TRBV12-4 CASSGTGSPLHF TGTGCCAGCAGTGGGACCGGTTCACCCCTCCACTTT
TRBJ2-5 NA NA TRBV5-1 CASSLVPVQEQYF TGCGCCAGCAGCTTGGTCCCGGTTCAGGAGCAGTACTTC
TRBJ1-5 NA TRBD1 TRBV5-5 CASSLTGGLQHF TGTGCCAGCAGCCTGACAGGGGGACTCCAGCATTTT
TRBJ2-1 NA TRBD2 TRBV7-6 CASSLAPSGEYNEQFF TGTGCCAGCAGCTTAGCGCCTAGCGGAGAATACAATGAGCAGTTCTTC